Sequencing of this T cell receptor (beta chain) was carried out in a study of cytomegalovirus exposure and HLA in healthy donors. This clone was found once. Its target is not known. The PCR had 60 Vbeta and 13 Jbeta primers. How the authors handled the data: An analysis performed later counted 60 million to 90 million unique TCR beta chains (roughly 11 million of them shared). Here immunoSEQ multiplex PCR was the method, and the copy in TCRdb shows in-frame clones only, minus some. The V and J calls and clone size come from that table; D and trimming were worked out from the DNA. The table has some 95,000 clones, 60% to 80% seen once. The CDR3 is 14 residues long. Trimming left V 0 bases short and J 6 bases short, with 12 bases between. Looked up from germline, CDR1 is LGHNA and CDR2 is YSLEER. Study-wide points: The study put roughly 160 TCR beta chains on its list as cytomegalovirus-associated.

J is TRBJ2-7 and V is TRBV4-3, with TRBD2 as a possible D gene (5 bases). The TCR comes from a middle-aged man in good health and CMV-seropositive. The sample was PBMCs. The CDR3 loop reads CASSQDQLLVEQYF. In DNA, the CDR3 is TGCGCCAGCAGCCAAGACCAACTACTAGTCGAGCAGTACTTC.